This T cell receptor beta chain was sequenced for a study of cytomegalovirus exposure and HLA in healthy donors. Study-level findings and limits: Sequencing likely generated an artifact that appeared as a cluster of highly shared sequence variants.

Worth noting for this clone: Its antigen is not known.

The PCR contained 60 Vbeta and 13 Jbeta primers. Some clones are missing from TCRdb's copy, which holds only in-frame ones; the method was immunoSEQ multiplex PCR. The profile shows some 77,000 clones, less than 80% of them singletons. The CDR3 totals 17 residues. The germline V gene has CDR1 MGHRA and CDR2 YSYEKL. The V gene lost 1 base and the J gene lost 3 bases, with 19 bases spanning the gap. This chain links TRBV4-1 with TRBJ2-7; a possible D gene is TRBD2 (5 bases). This TCR derives from a man aged 25-40 years in good health and CMV-seronegative. The sample consisted of PBMCs. The CDR3 bases are TGCGCCAGCAGCCAAGGGACTGTCAGCGGCCTATTCTACGAGCAGTACTTC. Translation gives CASSQGTVSGLFYEQYF.